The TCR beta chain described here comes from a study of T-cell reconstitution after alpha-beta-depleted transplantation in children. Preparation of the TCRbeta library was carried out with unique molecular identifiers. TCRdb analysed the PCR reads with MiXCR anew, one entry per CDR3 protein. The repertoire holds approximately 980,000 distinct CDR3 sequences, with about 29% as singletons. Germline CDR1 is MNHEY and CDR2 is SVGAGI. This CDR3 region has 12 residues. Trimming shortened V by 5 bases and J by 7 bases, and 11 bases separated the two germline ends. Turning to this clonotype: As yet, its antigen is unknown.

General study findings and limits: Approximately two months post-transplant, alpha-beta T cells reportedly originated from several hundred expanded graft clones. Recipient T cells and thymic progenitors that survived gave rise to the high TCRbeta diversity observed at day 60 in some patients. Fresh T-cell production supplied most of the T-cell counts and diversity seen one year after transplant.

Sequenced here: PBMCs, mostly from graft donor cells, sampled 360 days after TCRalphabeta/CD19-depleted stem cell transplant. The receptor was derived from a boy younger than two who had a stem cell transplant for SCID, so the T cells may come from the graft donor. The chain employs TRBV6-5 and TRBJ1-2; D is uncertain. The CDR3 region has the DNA TGTGCCAGCAGTCGCAGTATCGGTGGCTACACCTTC. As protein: CASSRSIGGYTF.